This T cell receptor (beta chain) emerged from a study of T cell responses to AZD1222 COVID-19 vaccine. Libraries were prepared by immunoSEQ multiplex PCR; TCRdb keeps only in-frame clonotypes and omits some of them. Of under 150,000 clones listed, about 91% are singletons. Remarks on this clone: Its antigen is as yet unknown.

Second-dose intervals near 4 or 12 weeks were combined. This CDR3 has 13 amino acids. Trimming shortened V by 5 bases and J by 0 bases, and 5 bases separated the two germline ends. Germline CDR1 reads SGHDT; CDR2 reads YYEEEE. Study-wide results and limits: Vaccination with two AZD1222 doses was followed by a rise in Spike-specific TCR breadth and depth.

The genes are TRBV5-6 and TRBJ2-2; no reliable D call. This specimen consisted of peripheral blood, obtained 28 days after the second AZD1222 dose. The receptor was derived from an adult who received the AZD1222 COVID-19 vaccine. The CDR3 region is CASRWSNTGELFF. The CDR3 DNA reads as TGTGCCAGCAGGTGGTCGAACACCGGGGAGCTGTTTTTT. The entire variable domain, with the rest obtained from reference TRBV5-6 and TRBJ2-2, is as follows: DAGVTQSPTHLIKTRGQQVTLRCSPKSGHDTVSWYQQALGQGPQFIFQYYEEEERQRGNFPDRFSGHQFPNYSSELNVNALLLGDSALYLCASRWSNTGELFFGEGSRLTVL.